The T cell receptor (beta chain) under discussion was sequenced for a study of Ad26.COV2.S vaccination and SARS-CoV-2 variants. Study context: Ad26.COV2.S arm of COV1001 included the donor. Overall study findings and caveats: There was reportedly substantial breadth in spike-specific CD8+ and CD4+ T cell responses after vaccination.

Sample treatment: around 19 received Ad26.COV2.S at low or high dose, single or two shots; 5 received placebo; per-sample allocation not given. It was on day 63 after the first vaccine or placebo injection that samples were taken. Recruitment in Boston yielded a donor of adult age, 18-55 years. The shot given was an Ad26 vector that makes Wuhan-strain SARS-CoV-2 spike. As for this clone: As yet, its antigen is unknown.

Assay used: immunoSEQ multiplex PCR; TCRdb lists only in-frame clones, some missing. The data contain roughly 380,000 clones, 87% of them singletons. The CDR3 sequence is 17 residues long. Germline V gives CDR1 SGHTA, CDR2 FQGNSA. V lost 6 bases and J lost 5; bases outside the gene matches: 15. This chain connects TRBV7-2 to TRBJ2-5; 10 positions match TRBD2. The TCR originated in a person aged 18-60 years who received the Ad26.COV2.S COVID-19 vaccine or a placebo. The sequencing here drew on peripheral blood, taken in a trial of Ad26.COV2.S vaccine versus placebo. The CDR3 sequence: CASRQGVSGGTGETQYF. As DNA, the CDR3 is TGTGCCAGCAGGCAGGGCGTTAGCGGGGGGACCGGGGAGACCCAGTACTTC.